What follows describes a single TCR beta chain. V was cut by 3 bases and J by 2 bases, with 13 bases left in between. The length of the CDR3 is 14 residues. CDR1 SQVTM and CDR2 ANQGSEA come from the germline V gene. The data stem from a study of CD8 T cells in Susac syndrome. Reverse transcription of about 0.5 to 1 ug RNA used random hexamers. With immunoSEQ multiplex PCR, TCR beta CDR3 was amplified across 54 Vbeta and 13 Jbeta. TCRdb re-called the immunoSEQ multiplex PCR reads through MiXCR, storing one row per CDR3 protein. The sample holds 150,000 to 160,000 distinct CDR3 sequences; 95% to 96% are singletons and the top ten take roughly 0.15%. Sequencing of TCR beta, carried out with a high-throughput approach, was applied to CD8+ and CD4+ T cells from the blood. Through negative isolation, CD4+ and CD8+ T cells were obtained, while TEMRA cells were enriched using FACS.

The clonotype comes from a human donor with multiple sclerosis. The chain uses TRBV29-1 and TRBJ1-1; D might be TRBD1 (6 bases). What was sequenced was CD8+ T cells from PBMCs. DNA for the CDR3: TGCAGCGTTGAGGTGGGCAGGGGCAACACTGAAGCTTTCTTT. This codes for CSVEVGRGNTEAFF. Filled out from reference TRBV29-1 and TRBJ1-1, the complete variable domain reads SAVISQKPSRDICQRGTSLTIQCQVDSQVTMMFWYRQQPGQSLTLIATANQGSEATYESGFVIDKFPISRPNLTFSTLTVSNMSPEDSSIYLCSVEVGRGNTEAFFGQGTRLTVV.